These 26 T cell receptor beta chains share one sample of origin, sequenced in a study of cytotoxic CD8 clonotypes in ibrutinib-treated CLL. Sequencing used immunoSEQ multiplex PCR; TCRdb keeps in-frame clones, though not all of them. The sample shows approximately 140,000 clones, approximately 90% of them seen only once. The sample consisted of PBMCs, taken after 12 months of ibrutinib treatment. Receptor source: a human donor with chronic lymphocytic leukemia.

This clone came up once. The chain employs TRBV7-9 and TRBJ2-7; 9 bases are shared with TRBD1. J gave up 4 bases and V 5 bases, and 12 bases lay outside the gene matches. This CDR3 comprises 16 residues. CDR1 is SEHNR and CDR2 is FQNEAQ in the germline V gene (reference sequence). The CDR3 coding sequence is TGTGCCAGCAGCCCAACGGCTGGGACAGGGATTTACGAGCAGTACTTC. The encoded protein is CASSPTAGTGIYEQYF.

The table lists this clone with a count of one. The chain recombines TRBV19 with TRBJ2-3; no reliable D call. This CDR3 has 11 residues. V was shortened by 3 bases and J by 7 bases, with 5 bases between the two germline ends. CDR1 is LNHDA, CDR2 SQIVND, per germline (reference sequence). The CDR3 sequence is CASSILYTQYF. CDR3 sequence (DNA): TGTGCCAGTAGTATCCTCTATACGCAGTATTTT. Full variable domain (outside the CDR3, taken from reference TRBV19 and TRBJ2-3): DGGITQSPKYLFRKEGQNVTLSCEQNLNHDAMYWYRQDPGQGLRLIYYSQIVNDFQKGDIAEGYSVSREKKESFPLTVTSAQKNPTAFYLCASSILYTQYFGPGTRLTVL.

The rearrangement joins TRBV19 to TRBJ1-1, with D possibly being TRBD1 (5 bases). The CDR3 length is 15 residues. Per germline, CDR1 LNHDA and CDR2 SQIVND (reference sequence). Trimming left V 3 bases short and J 1 base short, with 12 bases between. The CDR3 region has the DNA TGTGCCAGTAGTATTATGGGGGTGCCGAACACTGAAGCTTTCTTT. Amino acids: CASSIMGVPNTEAFF.

The chain joins TRBV2 to TRBJ2-3, with D maybe TRBD2 (6 bases). The CDR3 sequence is 15 residues long. Germline CDR1 reads SNHLY; CDR2 reads FYNNEI. Trimming left V 6 bases short and J 2 bases short, with 15 bases between. CDR3 region: CASRSAGLNTDTQYF. The CDR3 bases are TGTGCCAGCAGATCCGCGGGGCTTAACACAGATACGCAGTATTTT.

The gene calls are TRBV28 and TRBJ2-4; no reliable D call. Germline V gene lookup returns CDR1 MDHEN and CDR2 SYDVKM. Between the trimmed V and J ends, which lost 3 bases and 5 bases, there was a span of 8 bases. The CDR3 spans 13 residues. In nucleotides, the CDR3 is TGTGCCAGCAGTTTCGGACGAGAAAACATTCAGTACTTC. It is translated as CASSFGRENIQYF.

The V call is TRBV7-9, the J call TRBJ2-1, with 8 nucleotides matching TRBD2. The CDR3 spans 17 residues. Germline CDR1 SEHNR, CDR2 FQNEAQ (reference sequence). Trimming removed 2 bases from V and 10 bases from J; junction bases left unmatched: 16. The CDR3 DNA follows: TGTGCCAGCAGCTTAAATTCAGCGGGAGTAGCCTCGGGGGAGCAGTTCTTC. This codes for CASSLNSAGVASGEQFF.

The J gene is TRBJ2-7, the V gene TRBV7-9; 13 nucleotides line up with TRBD2. Germline V gene data show CDR1 as SEHNR and CDR2 as FQNEAQ (reference sequence). The CDR3 totals 15 residues. J was trimmed by 5 bases and V by 0 bases; bases with no gene match: 1. CDR3 loop: CASSLAGTSGDEQYF. CDR3 DNA: TGTGCCAGCAGCTTAGCAGGGACTAGCGGGGACGAGCAGTACTTC.

This chain links TRBV11-2 with TRBJ1-1; D is ambiguous. V was shortened by 5 bases and J by 1 base, with 14 bases between the two germline ends. CDR1 SGHAT and CDR2 FQNNGV come from the germline V gene. The CDR3 spans 15 residues. CDR3 region: CASSTDRGWNTEAFF. Here the CDR3 DNA reads TGTGCCAGCAGCACTGACCGGGGTTGGAACACTGAAGCTTTCTTT.

V and J are TRBV9 and TRBJ2-3; 8 bases line up with TRBD2. V shed 2 bases, J shed 0 bases, and the junction held 5 bases outside the gene matches. This CDR3 region has 16 residues. Germline V gene data show CDR1 as SGDLS and CDR2 as YYNGEE. The CDR3 loop is CASSVSGDPSTDTQYF. As DNA, the CDR3 is TGTGCCAGCAGCGTTAGCGGGGACCCTAGCACAGATACGCAGTATTTT.

The chain is built from TRBV9 and TRBJ1-3; 7 bases are a match to TRBD1. CDR1 SGDLS and CDR2 YYNGEE come from the germline V gene. CDR3 length: 13 amino acids. V was clipped by 5 bases and J by 6 bases; unmatched bases: 5. The CDR3 region is CASRATGQNTIYF. Here the CDR3 DNA reads TGTGCCAGCAGAGCGACAGGGCAAAACACCATATATTTT. The whole variable domain, filled in from reference TRBV9 and TRBJ1-3, reads DSGVTQTPKHLITATGQRVTLRCSPRSGDLSVYWYQQSLDQGLQFLIQYYNGEERAKGNILERFSAQQFPDLHSELNLSSLELGDSALYFCASRATGQNTIYFGEGSWLTVV.

In its sample, this clone was seen once. The V and J genes are TRBV28 and TRBJ2-5, with TRBD2 identical over 10 bases. This CDR3 has 15 residues. J gave up 3 bases and V 7 bases, and 8 bases lay outside the gene matches. CDR1 and CDR2 (germline): MDHEN, SYDVKM. The CDR3 sequence: CASKFSGTSEETQYF. Written as DNA, the CDR3 is TGTGCCAGCAAATTCTCCGGGACTAGCGAAGAGACCCAGTACTTC. The whole variable domain, filled in from reference TRBV28 and TRBJ2-5, reads DVKVTQSSRYLVKRTGEKVFLECVQDMDHENMFWYRQDPGLGLRLIYFSYDVKMKEKGDIPEGYSVSREKKERFSLILESASTNQTSMYLCASKFSGTSEETQYFGPGTRLLVL.

The chain links TRBV28 to TRBJ2-7; 11 bases line up with TRBD2. J was trimmed by 2 bases and V by 6 bases; bases with no gene match: 6. The CDR3 extends over 15 amino acids. Germline V gives CDR1 MDHEN, CDR2 SYDVKM. The CDR3, as DNA: TGTGCCAGCAGCCTTAAACTAGCGGGAGCCTACGAGCAGTACTTC. Its protein product is CASSLKLAGAYEQYF.

As regards this clone: In the same sample, other DNA sequences code for this CDR3. This chain connects TRBV27 to TRBJ2-5; 9 bases map to TRBD2. With V trimmed by 4 bases and J by 5 bases, 8 bases remained unmatched. This CDR3 contains 15 residues. CDR1 and CDR2 from the germline V gene are MNHEY and SMNVEV (reference sequence). This chain's CDR3 is CASSWGGRAVETQYF. CDR3 nucleotide sequence: TGTGCCAGCAGTTGGGGCGGGAGGGCCGTGGAGACCCAGTACTTC.

The chain recombines TRBV29-1 with TRBJ2-5, with D unclear. This CDR3 is 11 amino acids long. Per the germline V gene, CDR1 is SQVTM and CDR2 is ANQGSEA. V gave up 4 bases and J gave up 3 bases, with 6 bases separating them. CDR3 amino acids: CSVVMEETQYF. As DNA, the CDR3 is TGCAGCGTTGTGATGGAAGAGACCCAGTACTTC.

The table lists this clone with a count of one. This rearrangement joins TRBV7-9 to TRBJ2-4; TRBD1 aligns across 11 bases. Germline CDR1 is SEHNR and CDR2 is FQNEAQ (reference sequence). J lost 1 base, V lost 5 bases, and 4 bases had no gene match. The CDR3 loop spans 16 amino acids. CDR3 DNA sequence: TGTGCCAGCAGCACGGACAGGGGGCTTGCCAAAAACATTCAGTACTTC. Its translation: CASSTDRGLAKNIQYF.

This clone was detected a few times. The chain employs TRBV7-3 and TRBJ2-5, with D perhaps TRBD1 (5 bases). The V gene lost 5 bases and the J gene lost 1 base, with 8 bases spanning the gap. This CDR3 contains 13 residues. Germline V gene sequence: CDR1 SGHTA, CDR2 FQGTGA. The CDR3 DNA reads TGTGCCAGCAGCCGACAGCCCCAAGAGACCCAGTACTTC. Translating it yields CASSRQPQETQYF. Full variable domain (remainder filled in from reference TRBV7-3 and TRBJ2-5): GAGVSQTPSNKVTEKGKYVELRCDPISGHTALYWYRQSLGQGPEFLIYFQGTGAADDSGLPNDRFFAVRPEGSVSTLKIQRTERGDSAVYLCASSRQPQETQYFGPGTRLLVL.

The chain links TRBV7-8 to TRBJ1-4; D possibly corresponds to TRBD1 (5 bases). CDR1 is SGHVS and CDR2 is FQNEAQ in the germline V gene. Trimming left V 5 bases short and J 8 bases short, with 18 bases between. The CDR3 runs to 15 residues. The CDR3 sequence is CASSQTGVREEKLFF. CDR3 DNA: TGTGCCAGCAGCCAAACGGGGGTACGAGAAGAAAAACTGTTTTTT.

The DNA of the CDR3 is TGTGCCAGCAGTCCCCTCTACATGGCGAACACCGGGGAGCTGTTTTTT. This translates into CASSPLYMANTGELFF. This chain connects TRBV25-1 to TRBJ2-2; no clear D. CDR1 is MGHDK, CDR2 SYGVNS, per germline. The CDR3 loop spans 16 amino acids. Deletions cut 5 bases from V and 0 bases from J, with 13 bases between.

This clone was seen more than once but under ten times. The chain employs TRBV2 and TRBJ1-2; D unclear. The V end lost 10 bases, the J end lost 2 bases, and 11 bases lay between the germline ends. This CDR3 has 12 residues. Per germline, CDR1 SNHLY and CDR2 FYNNEI. Here the CDR3 reads CATLLPNYGYTF. In DNA, the CDR3 is TGTGCCACCCTTCTCCCAAACTATGGCTACACCTTC. Variable domain in full (rest from reference TRBV2 and TRBJ1-2): EPEVTQTPSHQVTQMGQEVILRCVPISNHLYFYWYRQILGQKVEFLVSFYNNEISEKSEIFDDQFSVERPDGSNFTLKIRSTKLEDSAMYFCATLLPNYGYTFGSGTRLTVV.

This chain joins TRBV30 and TRBJ2-3; 8 positions agree with TRBD2. The germline V gene encodes CDR1 GTSNPN and CDR2 SVGIG (reference sequence). The CDR3 length is 14 residues. V dropped 0 bases and J dropped 1; count of bases not matched to a gene: 0. The CDR3 bases are TGTGCCTGGAGTGTACTAGCGGGCACAGATACGCAGTATTTT. It encodes CAWSVLAGTDTQYF.

As for this clone: Relative to the germline gene, one junction end is altered; a read error may explain this. The J gene is TRBJ2-1, the V gene TRBV11-3, with D unresolved. This CDR3 is 13 amino acids long. Germline V gene lookup returns CDR1 SGHNT and CDR2 YENEEA. CDR3 loop: CASSLQTYDEQFF. DNA for the CDR3: TGTGCCAGCAGCTTGCAAACCTACGATGAGCAGTTCTTC. Using reference TRBV11-3 and TRBJ2-1 for the parts outside the CDR3, the full variable domain is EAGVVQSPRYKIIEKKQPVAFWCNPISGHNTLYWYLQNLGQGPELLIRYENEEAVDDSQLPKDRFSAERLKGVDSTLKIQPAELGDSAVYLCASSLQTYDEQFFGPGTRLTVL.

This clone occurred a few times. The chain couples TRBV7-3 to TRBJ2-7, with TRBD1 matching 8 bases. J gave up 3 bases and V 5 bases, and 3 bases lay outside the gene matches. CDR1 SGHTA and CDR2 FQGTGA come from the germline V gene. The CDR3 extends over 13 amino acids. CDR3 sequence reads: CASSLDRGYEQYF. DNA for the CDR3: TGTGCCAGCAGCCTAGACAGGGGCTACGAGCAGTACTTC.

The chain carries TRBV2 and TRBJ2-1; TRBD2 aligns across 8 bases. The CDR3 spans 15 residues. The germline V gene has CDR1 SNHLY and CDR2 FYNNEI. Losses at the gene ends were 3 bases for V and 9 bases for J; bases not matched to a gene: 10. CDR3 DNA: TGTGCCAGCAGTGATCGATCCGGGAGGGTGGGTGAGCAGTTCTTC. Encoded protein: CASSDRSGRVGEQFF. Full variable domain (rest looked up from reference TRBV2 and TRBJ2-1): EPEVTQTPSHQVTQMGQEVILRCVPISNHLYFYWYRQILGQKVEFLVSFYNNEISEKSEIFDDQFSVERPDGSNFTLKIRSTKLEDSAMYFCASSDRSGRVGEQFFGPGTRLTVL.

The V and J genes are TRBV7-2 and TRBJ2-7; D may be TRBD1 (5 bases). In germline, CDR1 is SGHTA, CDR2 FQGNSA. The CDR3 has 13 residues. Between the trimmed V and J ends, which lost 2 bases and 7 bases, there was a span of 12 bases. The CDR3 bases are TGTGCCAGCAGCTTATTCAGGGAACAGGAGCAGTACTTC. The encoded protein is CASSLFREQEQYF.

The chain couples TRBV27 to TRBJ2-1; TRBD2 aligns across 10 bases. The germline CDR1 and CDR2 sequences are MNHEY and SMNVEV (reference sequence). Trimming cost V 3 bases and J 9 bases; bases outside gene matches: 14. This CDR3 region has 17 residues. CDR3 region: CASSFRGGLAGVFEQFF. The CDR3 DNA follows: TGTGCCAGCAGTTTTCGGGGGGGGCTAGCGGGAGTTTTTGAGCAGTTCTTC.

This chain links TRBV19 with TRBJ1-1; D is perhaps TRBD1 (5 bases). CDR1 is LNHDA, CDR2 SQIVND, per germline (reference sequence). The CDR3 runs 13 residues. Trimming pared 5 bases from V and 1 base from J, leaving 8 bases between. Here the CDR3 DNA reads TGTGCCAGTAGTTTTGGACAGAACACTGAAGCTTTCTTT. This codes for CASSFGQNTEAFF. The variable domain in full, with the rest retrieved from reference TRBV19 and TRBJ1-1, is DGGITQSPKYLFRKEGQNVTLSCEQNLNHDAMYWYRQDPGQGLRLIYYSQIVNDFQKGDIAEGYSVSREKKESFPLTVTSAQKNPTAFYLCASSFGQNTEAFFGQGTRLTVV.